This is a list of T cell receptor beta chains from one sample in a study of human T cells and chemical hapten exposure. TCRdb redid the calling of the RACE reads with MiXCR, one entry per CDR3 protein. The profile shows about 120,000 distinct CDR3 sequences, roughly 12% of them singletons. This specimen was whole blood, taken in connection with sensitization to the hapten diphenylcyclopropenone (DPC). These receptors came from a woman aged 50 to 65 with alopecia areata. Some clones in this sample may be carry-over from other donors' samples. Both conserved end residues are part of each CDR3. A D gene is named only where the DNA matches it firmly. A row's size may be missing; if present it is once, few, many or a size class.

clone size: -
V gene: TRBV27
J gene: TRBJ2-3
D gene: -
CDR3 DNA: TGTGCCAGCAGTTTAACCGGTGGCTGGCCCACAGATACGCAGTATTTT
CDR3 protein: CASSLTGGWPTDTQYF

clone size: many
V gene: TRBV9
J gene: TRBJ2-1
D gene: TRBD2
CDR3 DNA: TGTGCCAGCAGCGTAGACGGGGGGTTCTACAATGAGCAGTTCTTC
CDR3 protein: CASSVDGGFYNEQFF

clone size: few
V gene: TRBV6-2/TRBV6-3
J gene: TRBJ2-7
D gene: -
CDR3 DNA: TGTGCCAGCAGTTACGGCAAGCGCGACGAGCAGTACTTC
CDR3 protein: CASSYGKRDEQYF

clone size: -
V gene: TRBV2
J gene: TRBJ1-2
D gene: -
CDR3 DNA: TGTGCCAGCAGTTGGGGTCAGGGCGATGGCTACACCTTC
CDR3 protein: CASSWGQGDGYTF

clone size: many
V gene: TRBV29-1
J gene: TRBJ1-1
D gene: -
CDR3 DNA: TGCAGCATTCCTAAACAGGGTTATTCTGAAGCTTTCTTT
CDR3 protein: CSIPKQGYSEAFF

clone size: few
V gene: TRBV6-6
J gene: TRBJ2-5
D gene: TRBD2
CDR3 DNA: TGTGCCAGCAGCTCCGGGACTAACCAAGAGACCCAGTACTTC
CDR3 protein: CASSSGTNQETQYF

clone size: few
V gene: TRBV13
J gene: TRBJ1-6
D gene: -
CDR3 DNA: TGTGCCAGCAGCTACTCCGGGACTGATTCACCCCTCCACTTT
CDR3 protein: CASSYSGTDSPLHF

clone size: -
V gene: TRBV7-9
J gene: TRBJ1-3
D gene: -
CDR3 DNA: TGTGCCAGCAGCTTCCCGGGACGGCTCTCTGGAAACACCATATATTTT
CDR3 protein: CASSFPGRLSGNTIYF

clone size: -
V gene: TRBV5-6
J gene: TRBJ2-3
D gene: -
CDR3 DNA: TGTGCCAGCAGAGTTGGGTACACAGATACGCAGTATTTT
CDR3 protein: CASRVGYTDTQYF

clone size: -
V gene: TRBV28
J gene: TRBJ2-5
D gene: -
CDR3 DNA: TGTGCCAGCAGTTCGATGGCCCTGTCAGGGGGGGGGATAGAGACCCAGTACTTC
CDR3 protein: CASSSMALSGGGIETQYF

clone size: -
V gene: TRBV14
J gene: TRBJ1-1
D gene: -
CDR3 DNA: TGTGCCAGCAGCCAAGTTCGCAACAGAAACACTGAAGCTTTCTTT
CDR3 protein: CASSQVRNRNTEAFF

clone size: -
V gene: TRBV15
J gene: TRBJ2-3
D gene: -
CDR3 DNA: TGTGCCACCAGCAGAAGTCGGTTTACAGATACGCAGTATTTT
CDR3 protein: CATSRSRFTDTQYF

clone size: -
V gene: TRBV12-3/TRBV12-4
J gene: TRBJ1-4
D gene: TRBD1
CDR3 DNA: TGTGCCAGCAGGCAGAGGACAGGAGCGAGGGAAAAACTGTTTTTT
CDR3 protein: CASRQRTGAREKLFF

clone size: few
V gene: TRBV9
J gene: TRBJ2-5
D gene: TRBD2
CDR3 DNA: TGTGCCAGCAGCGCAACAGGAGGGGGGAGCGGGAGCGGCAGAAAGACCCAGTACTTC
CDR3 protein: CASSATGGGSGSGRKTQYF

clone size: -
V gene: TRBV13
J gene: TRBJ2-1
D gene: TRBD1
CDR3 DNA: TGTGCCAGCAGCCGACAGGGACATGAGCAGTTCTTC
CDR3 protein: CASSRQGHEQFF

clone size: -
V gene: TRBV4-1
J gene: TRBJ2-7
D gene: -
CDR3 DNA: TGCGCCAGCAGCCTCACGGATCAGGGGATCTACGAGCAGTACTTC
CDR3 protein: CASSLTDQGIYEQYF

clone size: few
V gene: TRBV28
J gene: TRBJ1-4
D gene: -
CDR3 DNA: TGTGCCACCCGACCTTCAACTAATGAAAAACTGTTTTTT
CDR3 protein: CATRPSTNEKLFF

clone size: few
V gene: TRBV30
J gene: TRBJ2-7
D gene: TRBD2
CDR3 DNA: TGTGCCGGACGAGTCGGGACTAGCGCCAACGAGCAGTACTTC
CDR3 protein: CAGRVGTSANEQYF

clone size: few
V gene: TRBV6-1
J gene: TRBJ1-6
D gene: TRBD1
CDR3 DNA: TGTGCCAGCAGTGAAGCGGCAGGGGGCCGTAATTCACCCCTCCACTTT
CDR3 protein: CASSEAAGGRNSPLHF

clone size: many
V gene: TRBV11-3
J gene: TRBJ2-5
D gene: -
CDR3 DNA: TGTGCCAGCAGCCGGAGCGAAGGGGGGTCGGAGACCCAGTACTTC
CDR3 protein: CASSRSEGGSETQYF

clone size: many
V gene: TRBV5-1
J gene: TRBJ2-3
D gene: TRBD2
CDR3 DNA: TGCGCCAGCAATCTAGCGGGAGGGACAACAGATACGCAGTATTTT
CDR3 protein: CASNLAGGTTDTQYF

clone size: few
V gene: TRBV7-6
J gene: TRBJ2-6
D gene: -
CDR3 DNA: TGTGCCAGCAGCGCTAGGGGGTCAGGGGCCAACGTCCTGACTTTC
CDR3 protein: CASSARGSGANVLTF

clone size: -
V gene: TRBV4-1
J gene: TRBJ2-7
D gene: TRBD2
CDR3 DNA: TGCGCCAGCAGCCAAGTGGCAGATCGACGGGCTAGCGGGGAAGCCCAGTACTTC
CDR3 protein: CASSQVADRRASGEAQYF

clone size: few
V gene: TRBV27
J gene: TRBJ1-1
D gene: -
CDR3 DNA: TGTGCCAGCAGTTTAGGGGACGGACAGAACACTGAAGCTTTCTTT
CDR3 protein: CASSLGDGQNTEAFF

clone size: few
V gene: TRBV18
J gene: TRBJ1-3
D gene: -
CDR3 DNA: TGTGCCAGCTCACCACCGAACGGGGGAAACACCATATATTTT
CDR3 protein: CASSPPNGGNTIYF

clone size: many
V gene: TRBV20-1
J gene: TRBJ2-4
D gene: TRBD2
CDR3 DNA: TGCAGTGCCACGTGGGGTAGCGGGATAGAGGGCATTCAGTACTTC
CDR3 protein: CSATWGSGIEGIQYF

clone size: many
V gene: TRBV29-1
J gene: TRBJ2-5
D gene: TRBD2
CDR3 DNA: TGCAGCGTGCCAAGCGGGAGCCAAGAGACCCAGTACTTC
CDR3 protein: CSVPSGSQETQYF

clone size: few
V gene: TRBV5-5
J gene: TRBJ2-5
D gene: -
CDR3 DNA: TGTGCCAGCACCCTAGATAGCGGAGTAAGGGAGACCCAGTACTTC
CDR3 protein: CASTLDSGVRETQYF

clone size: few
V gene: TRBV12-3/TRBV12-4
J gene: TRBJ1-3
D gene: -
CDR3 DNA: TGTGCCAGCAGAGGCCCAGGGCGGATCTCTGGAAACACCATATATTTT
CDR3 protein: CASRGPGRISGNTIYF

clone size: -
V gene: TRBV6-1
J gene: TRBJ2-7
D gene: TRBD1
CDR3 DNA: TGTGCCAGCAGGGTTGGACAGGGGGATACTTACGAGCAGTACTTC
CDR3 protein: CASRVGQGDTYEQYF

clone size: few
V gene: TRBV7-6
J gene: TRBJ2-7
D gene: -
CDR3 DNA: TGTGCCAGCTGCCCAGACGGGAGTGGGGTCGAGCAGTACTTC
CDR3 protein: CASCPDGSGVEQYF

clone size: -
V gene: TRBV27
J gene: TRBJ1-5
D gene: -
CDR3 DNA: TGTGCCAGCAGCCTCAGATGGGGAAATCAGCCCCAGCATTTT
CDR3 protein: CASSLRWGNQPQHF

clone size: -
V gene: TRBV7-9
J gene: TRBJ2-1
D gene: TRBD1
CDR3 DNA: TGTGCCAGCAGCTCGCGACAGGGGACCTACAATGAGCAGTTCTTC
CDR3 protein: CASSSRQGTYNEQFF

clone size: -
V gene: TRBV7-9
J gene: TRBJ1-2
D gene: -
CDR3 DNA: TGTGCCAGCAGCCCGACGGATGGCTCCTATGGCTACACCTTC
CDR3 protein: CASSPTDGSYGYTF

clone size: many
V gene: TRBV3-1
J gene: TRBJ2-7
D gene: TRBD2
CDR3 DNA: TGTGCCAGCAGCCCTAGCGGGAGCCGCTCCTACGAGCAGTACTTC
CDR3 protein: CASSPSGSRSYEQYF

clone size: -
V gene: TRBV27
J gene: TRBJ1-3
D gene: TRBD1
CDR3 DNA: TGTGCCAGCAGTGTAGGGGGCGCAGGAAACACCATATATTTT
CDR3 protein: CASSVGGAGNTIYF

clone size: few
V gene: TRBV12-3/TRBV12-4
J gene: TRBJ1-4
D gene: TRBD1
CDR3 DNA: TGTGCCAGCAGCCCCGGGACAGGGGTTGAAAAACTGTTTTTT
CDR3 protein: CASSPGTGVEKLFF

clone size: few
V gene: TRBV29-1
J gene: TRBJ1-1
D gene: TRBD1
CDR3 DNA: TGCAGCGTCTGGACAGGGAGCACTGAAGCTTTCTTT
CDR3 protein: CSVWTGSTEAFF

clone size: -
V gene: TRBV6-5
J gene: TRBJ1-1
D gene: -
CDR3 DNA: TGTGCCAGCAGTTTCGCAGGCCAGGGGATAAGAGAAGCTTTCTTT
CDR3 protein: CASSFAGQGIREAFF

clone size: many
V gene: TRBV5-1
J gene: TRBJ2-5
D gene: -
CDR3 DNA: TGCGCCAGCAGCTTGGACGGAGAGACCCAGTACTTC
CDR3 protein: CASSLDGETQYF

clone size: -
V gene: TRBV30
J gene: TRBJ2-5
D gene: -
CDR3 DNA: TGTGCCTGGAGTGTAGGCCCGTTCCTTCAGTACTTC
CDR3 protein: CAWSVGPFLQYF

clone size: -
V gene: TRBV2
J gene: TRBJ1-1
D gene: -
CDR3 DNA: TGTGCCAGCAGCCTCATGCCAGTTAGGAACACTGAAGCTTTCTTT
CDR3 protein: CASSLMPVRNTEAFF

clone size: few
V gene: TRBV12-3/TRBV12-4
J gene: TRBJ2-5
D gene: -
CDR3 DNA: TGTGCCAGCAGTTTAATAGGGATCGAGACCCAGTACTTC
CDR3 protein: CASSLIGIETQYF

clone size: many
V gene: TRBV5-1
J gene: TRBJ2-7
D gene: TRBD1
CDR3 DNA: TGCGCCAGCAGCGAAGGGACAGGGGGCGCCGAGCAGTACTTC
CDR3 protein: CASSEGTGGAEQYF

clone size: -
V gene: TRBV24-1
J gene: TRBJ2-2
D gene: TRBD1
CDR3 DNA: TGTGCCACCAGTGACTCCGGGACAGGGACGTTAGGGGAGCTGTTTTTT
CDR3 protein: CATSDSGTGTLGELFF

clone size: -
V gene: TRBV4-3
J gene: TRBJ1-1
D gene: -
CDR3 DNA: TGCGCCAGCAGCCAAGCGGGAGTTTCCAACACTGAAGCTTTCTTT
CDR3 protein: CASSQAGVSNTEAFF

clone size: many
V gene: TRBV4-3
J gene: TRBJ2-7
D gene: TRBD2
CDR3 DNA: TGCGCCAGCAGCCAAGAGGTGAGGACTAGCGGGGGTTACGAGCAGTACTTC
CDR3 protein: CASSQEVRTSGGYEQYF

clone size: few
V gene: TRBV28
J gene: TRBJ2-3
D gene: -
CDR3 DNA: TGTGCCAGCAGCTCGGGGGACCTCACAGATACGCAGTATTTT
CDR3 protein: CASSSGDLTDTQYF

clone size: many
V gene: TRBV25-1
J gene: TRBJ2-7
D gene: TRBD2
CDR3 DNA: TGTGCCAGCAGTGCGGCGGGCCGGGGGGCCTACGAGCAGTACTTC
CDR3 protein: CASSAAGRGAYEQYF

clone size: few
V gene: TRBV6-5
J gene: TRBJ2-7
D gene: TRBD2
CDR3 DNA: TGTGCCAGCAGTCCCAGGGGCGGGGGGTTTGACGAGCAGTACTTC
CDR3 protein: CASSPRGGGFDEQYF

clone size: -
V gene: TRBV6-2/TRBV6-3
J gene: TRBJ2-7
D gene: -
CDR3 DNA: TGTGCCAGCAGCGCTCACGGGACCGCTACCTACGAGCAGTACTTC
CDR3 protein: CASSAHGTATYEQYF

clone size: many
V gene: TRBV20-1
J gene: TRBJ1-5
D gene: -
CDR3 DNA: TGCAGTGCACCATTGGTGACCCAGCATTTT
CDR3 protein: CSAPLVTQHF

clone size: -
V gene: TRBV5-6
J gene: TRBJ1-1
D gene: -
CDR3 DNA: TGTGCCAGCAGCCCAGGGGTCACCACTGAAGCTTTCTTT
CDR3 protein: CASSPGVTTEAFF

clone size: many
V gene: TRBV4-3
J gene: TRBJ2-6
D gene: TRBD2
CDR3 DNA: TGCGCCAGCAGCCAAGAATGGCTAGCGGGAGGACTCACCGGGGCCAACGTCCTGACTTTC
CDR3 protein: CASSQEWLAGGLTGANVLTF

clone size: -
V gene: TRBV2
J gene: TRBJ2-2
D gene: TRBD1
CDR3 DNA: TGTGCCAGCAGGTGGACAGGGACCGGGGAGCTGTTTTTT
CDR3 protein: CASRWTGTGELFF